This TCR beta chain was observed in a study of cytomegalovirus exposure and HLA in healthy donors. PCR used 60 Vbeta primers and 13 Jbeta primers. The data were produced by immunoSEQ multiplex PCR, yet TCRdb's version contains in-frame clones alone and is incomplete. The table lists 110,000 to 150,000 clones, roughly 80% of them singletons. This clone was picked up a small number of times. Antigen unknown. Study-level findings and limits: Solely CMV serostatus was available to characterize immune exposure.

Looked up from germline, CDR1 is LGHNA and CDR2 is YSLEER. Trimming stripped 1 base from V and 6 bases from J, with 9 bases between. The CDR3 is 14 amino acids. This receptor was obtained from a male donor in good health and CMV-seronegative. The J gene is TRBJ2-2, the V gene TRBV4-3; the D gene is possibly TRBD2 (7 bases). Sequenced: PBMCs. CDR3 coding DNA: TGCGCCAGCAGCCAAGGGGAGGGGGCCGGGGAGCTGTTTTTT. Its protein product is CASSQGEGAGELFF.